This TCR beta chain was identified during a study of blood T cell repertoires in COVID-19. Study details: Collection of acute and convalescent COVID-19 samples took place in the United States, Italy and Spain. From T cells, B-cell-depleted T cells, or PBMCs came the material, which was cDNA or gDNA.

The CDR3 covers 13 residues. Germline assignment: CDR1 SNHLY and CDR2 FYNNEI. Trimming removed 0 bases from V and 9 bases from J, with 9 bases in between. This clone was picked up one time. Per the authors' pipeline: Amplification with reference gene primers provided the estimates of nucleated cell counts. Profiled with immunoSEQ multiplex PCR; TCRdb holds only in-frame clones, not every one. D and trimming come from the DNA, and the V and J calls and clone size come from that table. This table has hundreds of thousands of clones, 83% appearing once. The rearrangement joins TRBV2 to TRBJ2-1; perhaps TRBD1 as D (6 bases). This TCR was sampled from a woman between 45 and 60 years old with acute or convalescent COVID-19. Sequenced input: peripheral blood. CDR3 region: CASSEAGRGEQFF. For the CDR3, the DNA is TGTGCCAGCAGTGAAGCTGGCAGGGGTGAGCAGTTCTTC.